The clone carrying this T cell receptor beta chain was seen more than once but under ten times. The data were obtained in a study of early T cells in non-severe SARS-CoV-2 infection. This CDR3 is built from 12 residues. Per the germline V gene, CDR1 is SGHTA and CDR2 is FQGNSA. V lost 3 bases and J 2 bases, leaving 3 bases between the germline ends. Molecules of cDNA were individually given unique molecular identifiers that were attached to them. TCRdb recomputed calls from the 5' RACE reads with MiXCR, one row per CDR3 protein. This table holds about 33,000 distinct CDR3 sequences, around 5% found once.

Sequenced input: whole blood. This chain joins TRBV7-2 and TRBJ2-3; no clear D gene. The origin of this receptor is an adult who was a healthcare worker with PCR-confirmed SARS-CoV-2 infection or an uninfected control (not recorded which). The CDR3 DNA reads TGTGCCAGCAGCTTTGTCACAGATACGCAGTATTTT. Translating gives CASSFVTDTQYF. Based on the CDR3 plus reference TRBV7-2 and TRBJ2-3, the full variable domain is GAGVSQSPSNKVTEKGKDVELRCDPISGHTALYWYRQSLGQGLEFLIYFQGNSAPDKSGLPSDRFSAERTGGSVSTLTIQRTQQEDSAVYLCASSFVTDTQYFGPGTRLTVL.